The T cell receptor beta chain under discussion was sequenced for a study of blood T cell repertoires in COVID-19 (dated by TCRdb to 2018 to 2020). In the study overall: Samples from collaborators originated in the United States, Italy and Spain and spanned both the acute and convalescent phases of COVID-19. The material from the prospective study consisted of cDNA or gDNA derived from T cells, B-cell-depleted T cells, or PBMCs. The dataset comprised deeply sampled blood TCRbeta repertoires from subjects exposed to, actively infected with, or recovered from COVID-19. The samples were drawn from two sources: the first 160 participants of the ongoing ImmuneRACE study, and over 1,000 subjects contributed by 6 global collaborators. A freely available public database, intended as a resource for researchers studying the immune response to SARS-CoV-2, is where the repertoires were released. Where available, HLA class I and class II types were taken from metadata supplied by the sample provider and were not determined by assay-based typing. A de-identified subject ID, COVID-19 status, age in years and sex were almost always included in the sample metadata. The study at large found these results: The amount of clinical and demographic metadata varied by source and participant and was provided uncurated.

TCRbeta CDR3 regions were amplified from genomic DNA using the immunoSEQ Assay, a bias-controlled multiplex PCR. The source study handled its data this way. The number of nucleated cells in each sample was estimated from the amplification of reference gene primers within the assay. To quantify the absolute abundance of each unique TCRbeta CDR3 rearrangement, sequence reads were collapsed and filtered. Productive Simpson clonality was computed per sample as the square root of Simpson's diversity index over productive rearrangements. This is the immuneACCESS table as TCRdb keeps it, with only in-frame sequences that have V and J called. A part of the clones is gone; compared with another copy, unresolved V genes explain less than half, and the rest is unexplained. For V, J and clone size, that table is used; D and trimming come from the DNA. The sample has about 160,000 clones on record, roughly 80% of them singletons. The ten top clones hold roughly 8.4% of the sample.

The collaborating institutions used their own protocols to collect whole blood in K2EDTA tubes. For TCRbeta analysis, collaborators shipped samples in one of three forms: frozen whole blood, isolated PBMCs, or DNA extracted from either of those sample types. Counted from cysteine to phenylalanine, this CDR3 has 12 amino acids. The read is trimmed to its CDR3 DNA, 36 bases read in frame from base 1. CDR1 SGHVS and CDR2 FQNEAQ were looked up in the germline V gene. Relative to germline, V is 8 bases shorter and J is 0 bases shorter, with 5 bases between their ends. As to this clone: The antigen it recognizes is unknown. Base qualities are not at hand, and no much larger clone is one base apart.

This receptor chain uses TRBV7-8 and TRBJ1-3, with the D gene call left open. Sequencing was performed on peripheral blood. This TCR was sampled from a man between 60 and 70 years old with acute or convalescent COVID-19. The nucleotides are TGTGCCAGCGGAGACTCTGGAAACACCATATATTTT. This translates into CASGDSGNTIYF.